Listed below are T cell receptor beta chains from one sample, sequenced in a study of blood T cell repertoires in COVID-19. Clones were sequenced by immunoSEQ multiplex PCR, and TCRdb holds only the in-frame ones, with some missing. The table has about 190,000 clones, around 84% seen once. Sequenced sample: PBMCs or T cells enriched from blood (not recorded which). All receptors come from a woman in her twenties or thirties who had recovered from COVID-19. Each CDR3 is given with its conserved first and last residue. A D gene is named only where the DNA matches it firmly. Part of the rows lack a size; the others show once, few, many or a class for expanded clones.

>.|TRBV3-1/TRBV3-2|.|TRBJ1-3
CASTSDTRNTIYF
TGTGCCAGCACCTCGGACACGCGGAACACCATATATTTT
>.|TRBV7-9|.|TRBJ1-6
CASSVQGVYSPLHF
TGTGCCAGCAGCGTCCAGGGCGTTTACTCACCCCTCCACTTT
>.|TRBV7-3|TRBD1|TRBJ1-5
CASSLVGGAGQPQHF
TGTGCCAGCAGCTTAGTAGGGGGCGCGGGTCAGCCCCAGCATTTT
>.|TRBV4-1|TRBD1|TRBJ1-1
CASSQRQGNTEAFF
TGCGCCAGCAGCCAACGACAGGGTAACACTGAAGCTTTCTTT
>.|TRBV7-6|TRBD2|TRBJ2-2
CASSSKPGLAGDTGELFF
TGTGCCAGCAGCTCCAAACCGGGACTAGCGGGGGACACCGGGGAGCTGTTTTTT
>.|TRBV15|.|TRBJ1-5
CATSSLNQPQHF
TGTGCCACCAGCAGCTTAAATCAGCCCCAGCATTTT
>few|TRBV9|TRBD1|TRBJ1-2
CASSVGGQSNYGYTF
TGTGCCAGCAGCGTAGGGGGACAGAGTAACTATGGCTACACCTTC
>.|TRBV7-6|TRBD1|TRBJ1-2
CASSSGQGASGYTF
TGTGCCAGCAGCTCGGGACAGGGGGCGTCCGGCTACACCTTC
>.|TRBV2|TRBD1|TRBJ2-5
CGGQGRETQYF
TGTGGAGGACAGGGACGAGAGACCCAGTACTTC
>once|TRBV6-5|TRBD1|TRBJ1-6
CASVRQGALLLHF
TGTGCCAGCGTAAGACAGGGCGCCCTCCTCCTCCACTTT
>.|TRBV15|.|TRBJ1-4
CATSRVDSRNEKLFF
TGTGCCACCAGCAGGGTGGACAGCCGAAATGAAAAACTGTTTTTT
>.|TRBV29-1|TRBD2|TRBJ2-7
CSVVLTSGSYEQYF
TGCAGCGTTGTGCTGACTAGCGGCTCCTACGAGCAGTACTTC
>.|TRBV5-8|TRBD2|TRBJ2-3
CASSLGTSGRPDTQYF
TGTGCCAGCAGCTTGGGGACTAGCGGAAGGCCAGATACGCAGTATTTT
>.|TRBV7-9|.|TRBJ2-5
CASSLAGGGQMETQYF
TGTGCCAGCAGCTTAGCTGGAGGGGGCCAAATGGAGACCCAGTACTTC
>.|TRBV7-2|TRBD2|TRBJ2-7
CASSFAGVYEQYF
TGTGCCAGCAGCTTTGCGGGAGTATACGAGCAGTACTTC
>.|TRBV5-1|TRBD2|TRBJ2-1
CASSWGLNDNEQFF
TGCGCCAGCAGCTGGGGACTAAATGACAATGAGCAGTTCTTC
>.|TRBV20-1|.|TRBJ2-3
CSASELASDTQYF
TGCAGTGCTAGTGAGCTAGCGTCGGATACGCAGTATTTT
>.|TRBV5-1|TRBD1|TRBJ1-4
CASSLAAGTGVEKLFF
TGCGCCAGCAGCTTGGCAGCCGGGACAGGGGTCGAAAAACTGTTTTTT
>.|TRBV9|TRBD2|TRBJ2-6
CASSLPAGGGAGANVLTF
TGTGCCAGCAGCCTCCCGGCGGGGGGGGGCGCTGGGGCCAACGTCCTGACTTTC
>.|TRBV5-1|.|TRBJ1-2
CASSLASGVGYTF
TGCGCCAGCAGCTTGGCCTCAGGGGTTGGCTACACCTTC
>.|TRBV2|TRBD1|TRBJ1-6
CASTGTGSRSVHF
TGTGCCAGCACCGGGACAGGGTCCCGGAGCGTCCACTTT
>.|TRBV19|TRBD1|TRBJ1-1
CAALDRGTEAFF
TGTGCCGCACTAGACAGGGGCACTGAAGCTTTCTTT
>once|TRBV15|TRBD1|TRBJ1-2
CATSRAGSQGAYGYTF
TGTGCCACCAGCAGAGCCGGGAGCCAGGGGGCATATGGCTACACCTTC
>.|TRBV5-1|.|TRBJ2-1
CASSGGDLNEQFF
TGCGCCAGCAGCGGGGGCGATTTGAATGAGCAGTTCTTC
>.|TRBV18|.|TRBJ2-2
CASSTKSGSGTGELFF
TGTGCCAGCTCAACGAAATCGGGTAGCGGCACCGGGGAGCTGTTTTTT
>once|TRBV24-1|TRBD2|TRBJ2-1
CATSDPTSASYIPHEQFF
TGTGCCACCAGTGACCCGACTAGCGCGTCTTACATCCCCCATGAGCAGTTCTTC
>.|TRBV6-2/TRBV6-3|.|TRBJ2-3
CASSYPGSDTQYF
TGTGCCAGCAGTTACCCGGGTTCAGATACGCAGTATTTT
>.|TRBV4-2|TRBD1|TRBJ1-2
CASSVRRGQVDYGYTF
TGTGCCAGCAGCGTCCGCAGGGGACAGGTGGATTATGGCTACACCTTC
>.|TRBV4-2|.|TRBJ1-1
CASSQGDYGGGYTEAFF
TGTGCCAGCAGCCAAGGAGATTACGGGGGTGGGTACACTGAAGCTTTCTTT
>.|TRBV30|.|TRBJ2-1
CAWTSLTASQYNEQFF
TGTGCCTGGACCTCACTGACAGCGTCCCAGTACAATGAGCAGTTCTTC
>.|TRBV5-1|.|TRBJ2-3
CASSLGAGDTQYF
TGCGCCAGCAGCTTGGGAGCCGGAGATACGCAGTATTTT
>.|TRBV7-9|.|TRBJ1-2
CASSLGREIYGYTF
TGTGCCAGCAGCTTAGGTCGCGAGATTTATGGCTACACCTTC
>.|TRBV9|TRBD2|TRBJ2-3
CASSPTGGYTQYF
TGTGCCAGCAGCCCAACCGGGGGGTATACGCAGTATTTT
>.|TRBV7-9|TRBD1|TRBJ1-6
CASSPDRASYNSPLHF
TGTGCCAGCAGCCCTGACAGGGCCTCCTATAATTCACCCCTCCACTTT
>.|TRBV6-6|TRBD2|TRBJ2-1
CASRPLAASYNEQFF
TGTGCCAGCAGGCCTCTAGCGGCCTCCTACAATGAGCAGTTCTTC
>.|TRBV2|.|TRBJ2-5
CASRRESQGETQYF
TGTGCCAGCAGGAGGGAGTCACAAGGCGAGACCCAGTACTTC
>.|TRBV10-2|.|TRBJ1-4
CASAPVGTLNEKLFF
TGCGCCAGCGCGCCAGTGGGCACTCTTAATGAAAAACTGTTTTTT
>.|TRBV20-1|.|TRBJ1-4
CSASIAARGEKLFF
TGCAGTGCTAGTATTGCGGCGCGCGGGGAAAAACTGTTTTTT
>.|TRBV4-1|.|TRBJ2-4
CASSQTTGLAKNIQYF
TGCGCCAGCAGCCAGACTACGGGGTTAGCCAAAAACATTCAGTACTTC
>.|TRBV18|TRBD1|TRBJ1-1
CASSPDRWGTEAFF
TGTGCCAGCTCCCCGGACAGGTGGGGGACTGAAGCTTTCTTT
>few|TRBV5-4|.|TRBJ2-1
CASRRDSDSYNEQFF
TGTGCCAGCAGAAGGGACTCCGACTCCTACAATGAGCAGTTCTTC
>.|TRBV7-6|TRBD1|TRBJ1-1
CASSPRQGAGTEAFF
TGTGCCAGCAGCCCGCGACAGGGGGCGGGCACTGAAGCTTTCTTT
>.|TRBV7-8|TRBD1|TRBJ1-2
CASSRARTGGTDGYTF
TGTGCCAGCAGCCGAGCTCGGACAGGGGGCACGGATGGCTACACCTTC
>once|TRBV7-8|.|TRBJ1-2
CASSFRTGNYGYTF
TGTGCCAGCAGCTTTCGAACCGGGAACTATGGCTACACCTTC
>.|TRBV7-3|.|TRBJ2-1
CASSPGTGTYNEQFF
TGTGCCAGCAGCCCGGGCACCGGGACTTACAATGAGCAGTTCTTC
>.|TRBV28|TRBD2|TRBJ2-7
CASSPGGPHEQYF
TGTGCCAGCAGTCCGGGAGGGCCCCACGAGCAGTACTTC
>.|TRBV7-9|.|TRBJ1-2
CASSLLSGPAFYGYTF
TGTGCCAGCAGCTTATTATCTGGGCCCGCGTTCTATGGCTACACCTTC
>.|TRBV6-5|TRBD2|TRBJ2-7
CAARGGLYEQYF
TGTGCCGCCCGGGGGGGATTATACGAGCAGTACTTC
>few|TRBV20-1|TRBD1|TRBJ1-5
CSASGTGIEGLNQPQHF
TGCAGTGCTAGTGGGACAGGGATCGAAGGGCTAAATCAGCCCCAGCATTTT
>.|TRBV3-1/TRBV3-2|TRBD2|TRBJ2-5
CASSSRGGEETQYF
TGTGCCAGCAGCTCCCGGGGGGGGGAAGAGACCCAGTACTTC
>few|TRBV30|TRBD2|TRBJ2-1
CAWSGTSGLGEQFF
TGTGCCTGGAGTGGGACTAGCGGGCTTGGTGAGCAGTTCTTC
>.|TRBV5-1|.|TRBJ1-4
CASSLGLTLNEKLFF
TGCGCCAGCAGCTTGGGCCTAACCCTTAATGAAAAACTGTTTTTT
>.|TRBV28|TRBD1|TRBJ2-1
CASSLDRGYNEQFF
TGTGCCAGCAGTCTAGACAGGGGGTACAATGAGCAGTTCTTC
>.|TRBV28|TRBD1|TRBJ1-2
CASSFGQGAYGYTF
TGTGCCAGCAGTTTTGGTCAGGGGGCCTATGGCTACACCTTC